This TCR beta chain was documented in a study of T cell changes during pregnancy in multiple sclerosis. Clones were read by immunoSEQ multiplex PCR, and TCRdb kept only the in-frame ones, dropping some. The profile shows under 45,000 clones, 85% to 95% of them singletons. Germline V gene sequence: CDR1 MNHEY, CDR2 SVGAGI. The CDR3 spans 14 residues. Deletions cut 1 base from V and 1 base from J, with 7 bases between. Here the sequenced sample was CD8+ T cells from peripheral blood mononuclear cells, taken in the third trimester of pregnancy. The receptor was isolated from a female donor with multiple sclerosis, enrolled in a pregnancy study. The chain employs TRBV6-5 and TRBJ1-1, with D perhaps matching TRBD1 (5 bases). The DNA for the CDR3 is TGTGCCAGCAGTTACTTGGGGGGGAACACTGAAGCTTTCTTT. Translation: CASSYLGGNTEAFF.